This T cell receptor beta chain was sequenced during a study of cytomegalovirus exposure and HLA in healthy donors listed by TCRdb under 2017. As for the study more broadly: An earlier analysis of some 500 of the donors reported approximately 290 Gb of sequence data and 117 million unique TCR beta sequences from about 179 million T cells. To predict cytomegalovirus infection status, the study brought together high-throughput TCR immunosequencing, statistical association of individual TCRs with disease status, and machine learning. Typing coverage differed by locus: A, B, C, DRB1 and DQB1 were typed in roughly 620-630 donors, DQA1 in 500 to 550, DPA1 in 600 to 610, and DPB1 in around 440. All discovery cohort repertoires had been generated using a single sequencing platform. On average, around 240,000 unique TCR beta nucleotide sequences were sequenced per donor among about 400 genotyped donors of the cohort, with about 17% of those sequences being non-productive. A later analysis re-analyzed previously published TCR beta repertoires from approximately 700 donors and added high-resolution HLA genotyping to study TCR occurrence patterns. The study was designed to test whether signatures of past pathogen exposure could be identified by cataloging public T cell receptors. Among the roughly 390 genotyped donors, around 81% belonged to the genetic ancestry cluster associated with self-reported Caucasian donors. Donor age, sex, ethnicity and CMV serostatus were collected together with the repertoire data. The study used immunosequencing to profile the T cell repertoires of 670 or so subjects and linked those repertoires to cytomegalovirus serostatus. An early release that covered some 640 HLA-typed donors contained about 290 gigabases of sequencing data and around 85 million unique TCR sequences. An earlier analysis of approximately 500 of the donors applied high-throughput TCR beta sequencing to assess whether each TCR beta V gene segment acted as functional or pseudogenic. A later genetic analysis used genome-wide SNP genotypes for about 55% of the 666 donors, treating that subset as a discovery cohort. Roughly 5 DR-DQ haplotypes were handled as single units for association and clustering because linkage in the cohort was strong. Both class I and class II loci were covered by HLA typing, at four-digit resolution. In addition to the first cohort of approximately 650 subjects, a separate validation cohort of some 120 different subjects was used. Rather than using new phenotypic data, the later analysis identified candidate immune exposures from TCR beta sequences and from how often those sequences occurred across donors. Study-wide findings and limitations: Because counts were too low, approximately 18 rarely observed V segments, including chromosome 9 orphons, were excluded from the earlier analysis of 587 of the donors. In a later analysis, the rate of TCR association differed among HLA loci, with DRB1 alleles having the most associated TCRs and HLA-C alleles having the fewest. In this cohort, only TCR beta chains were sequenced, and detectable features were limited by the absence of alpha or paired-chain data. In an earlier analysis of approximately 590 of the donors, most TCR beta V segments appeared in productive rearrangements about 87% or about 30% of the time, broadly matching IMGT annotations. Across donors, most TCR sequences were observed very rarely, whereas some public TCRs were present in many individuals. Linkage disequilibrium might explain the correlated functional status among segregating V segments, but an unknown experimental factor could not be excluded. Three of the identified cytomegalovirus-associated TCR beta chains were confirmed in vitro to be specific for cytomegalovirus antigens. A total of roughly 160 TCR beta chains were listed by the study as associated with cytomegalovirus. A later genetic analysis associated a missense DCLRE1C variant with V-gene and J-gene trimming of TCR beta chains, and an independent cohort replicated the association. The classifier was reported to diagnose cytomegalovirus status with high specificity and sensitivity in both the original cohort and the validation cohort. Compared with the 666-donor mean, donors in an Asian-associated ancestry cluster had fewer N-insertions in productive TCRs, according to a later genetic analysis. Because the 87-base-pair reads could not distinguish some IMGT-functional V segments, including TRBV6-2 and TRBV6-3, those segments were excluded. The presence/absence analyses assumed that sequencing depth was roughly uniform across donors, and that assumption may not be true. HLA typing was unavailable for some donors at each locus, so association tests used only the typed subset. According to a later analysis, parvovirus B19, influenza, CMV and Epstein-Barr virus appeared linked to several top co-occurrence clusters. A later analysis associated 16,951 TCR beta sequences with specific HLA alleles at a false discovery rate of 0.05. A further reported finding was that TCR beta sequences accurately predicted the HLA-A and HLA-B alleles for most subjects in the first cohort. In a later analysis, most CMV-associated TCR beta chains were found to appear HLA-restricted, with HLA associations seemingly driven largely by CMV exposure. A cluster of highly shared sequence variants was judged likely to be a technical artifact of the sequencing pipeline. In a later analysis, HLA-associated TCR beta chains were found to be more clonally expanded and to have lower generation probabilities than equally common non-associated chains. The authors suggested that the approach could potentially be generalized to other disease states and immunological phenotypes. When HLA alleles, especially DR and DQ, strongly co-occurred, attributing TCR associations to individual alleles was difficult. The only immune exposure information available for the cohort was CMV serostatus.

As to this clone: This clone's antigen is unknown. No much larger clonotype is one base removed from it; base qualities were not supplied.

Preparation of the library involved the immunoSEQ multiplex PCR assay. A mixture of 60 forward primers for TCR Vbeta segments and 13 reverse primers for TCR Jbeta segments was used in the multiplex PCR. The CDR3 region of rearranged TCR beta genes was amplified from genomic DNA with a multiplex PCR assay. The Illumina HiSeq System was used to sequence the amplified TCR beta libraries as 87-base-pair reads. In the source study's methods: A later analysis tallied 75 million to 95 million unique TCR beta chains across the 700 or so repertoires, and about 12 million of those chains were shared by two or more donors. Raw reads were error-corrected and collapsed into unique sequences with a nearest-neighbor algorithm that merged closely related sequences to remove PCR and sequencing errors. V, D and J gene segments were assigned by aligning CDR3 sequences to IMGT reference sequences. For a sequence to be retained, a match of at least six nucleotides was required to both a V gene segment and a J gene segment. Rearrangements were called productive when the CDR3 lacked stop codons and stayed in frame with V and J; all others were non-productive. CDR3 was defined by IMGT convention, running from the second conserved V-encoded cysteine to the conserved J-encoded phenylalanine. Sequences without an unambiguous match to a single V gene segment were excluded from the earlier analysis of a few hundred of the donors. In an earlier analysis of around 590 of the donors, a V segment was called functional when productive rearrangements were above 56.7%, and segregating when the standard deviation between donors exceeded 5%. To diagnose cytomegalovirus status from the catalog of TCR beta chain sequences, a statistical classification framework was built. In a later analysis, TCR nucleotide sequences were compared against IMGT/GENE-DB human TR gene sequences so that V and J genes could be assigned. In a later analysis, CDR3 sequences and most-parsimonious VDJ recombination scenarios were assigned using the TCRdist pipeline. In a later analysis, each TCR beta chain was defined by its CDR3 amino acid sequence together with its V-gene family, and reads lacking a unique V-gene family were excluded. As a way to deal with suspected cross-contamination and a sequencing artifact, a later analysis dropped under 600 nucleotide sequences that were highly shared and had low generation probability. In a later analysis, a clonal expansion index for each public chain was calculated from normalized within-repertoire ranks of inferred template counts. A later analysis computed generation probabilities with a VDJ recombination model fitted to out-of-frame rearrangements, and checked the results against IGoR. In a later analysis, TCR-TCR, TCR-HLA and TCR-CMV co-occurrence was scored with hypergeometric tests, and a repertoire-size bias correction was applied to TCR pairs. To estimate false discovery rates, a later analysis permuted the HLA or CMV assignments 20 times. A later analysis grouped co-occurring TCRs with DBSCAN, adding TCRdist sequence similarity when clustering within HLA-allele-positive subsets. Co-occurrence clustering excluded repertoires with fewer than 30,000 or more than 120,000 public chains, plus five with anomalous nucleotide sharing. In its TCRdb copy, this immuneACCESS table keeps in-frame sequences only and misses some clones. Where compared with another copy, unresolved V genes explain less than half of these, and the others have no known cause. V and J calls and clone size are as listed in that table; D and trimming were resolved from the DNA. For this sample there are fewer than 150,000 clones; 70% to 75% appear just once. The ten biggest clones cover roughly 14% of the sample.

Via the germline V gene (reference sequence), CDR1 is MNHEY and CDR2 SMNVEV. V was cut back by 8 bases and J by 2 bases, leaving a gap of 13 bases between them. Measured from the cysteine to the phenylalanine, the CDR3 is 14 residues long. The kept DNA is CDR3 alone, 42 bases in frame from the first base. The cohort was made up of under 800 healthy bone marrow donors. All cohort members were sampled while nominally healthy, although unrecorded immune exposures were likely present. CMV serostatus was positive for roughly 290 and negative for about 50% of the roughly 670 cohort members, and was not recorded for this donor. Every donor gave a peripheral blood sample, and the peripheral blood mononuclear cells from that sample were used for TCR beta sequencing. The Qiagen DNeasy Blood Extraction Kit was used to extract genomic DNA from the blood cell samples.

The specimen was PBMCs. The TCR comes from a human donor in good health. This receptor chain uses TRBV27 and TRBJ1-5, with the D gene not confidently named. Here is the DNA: TGTGCCAGCCGGACCCGGCGGGGCAATCAGCCCCAGCATTTT. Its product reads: CASRTRRGNQPQHF.